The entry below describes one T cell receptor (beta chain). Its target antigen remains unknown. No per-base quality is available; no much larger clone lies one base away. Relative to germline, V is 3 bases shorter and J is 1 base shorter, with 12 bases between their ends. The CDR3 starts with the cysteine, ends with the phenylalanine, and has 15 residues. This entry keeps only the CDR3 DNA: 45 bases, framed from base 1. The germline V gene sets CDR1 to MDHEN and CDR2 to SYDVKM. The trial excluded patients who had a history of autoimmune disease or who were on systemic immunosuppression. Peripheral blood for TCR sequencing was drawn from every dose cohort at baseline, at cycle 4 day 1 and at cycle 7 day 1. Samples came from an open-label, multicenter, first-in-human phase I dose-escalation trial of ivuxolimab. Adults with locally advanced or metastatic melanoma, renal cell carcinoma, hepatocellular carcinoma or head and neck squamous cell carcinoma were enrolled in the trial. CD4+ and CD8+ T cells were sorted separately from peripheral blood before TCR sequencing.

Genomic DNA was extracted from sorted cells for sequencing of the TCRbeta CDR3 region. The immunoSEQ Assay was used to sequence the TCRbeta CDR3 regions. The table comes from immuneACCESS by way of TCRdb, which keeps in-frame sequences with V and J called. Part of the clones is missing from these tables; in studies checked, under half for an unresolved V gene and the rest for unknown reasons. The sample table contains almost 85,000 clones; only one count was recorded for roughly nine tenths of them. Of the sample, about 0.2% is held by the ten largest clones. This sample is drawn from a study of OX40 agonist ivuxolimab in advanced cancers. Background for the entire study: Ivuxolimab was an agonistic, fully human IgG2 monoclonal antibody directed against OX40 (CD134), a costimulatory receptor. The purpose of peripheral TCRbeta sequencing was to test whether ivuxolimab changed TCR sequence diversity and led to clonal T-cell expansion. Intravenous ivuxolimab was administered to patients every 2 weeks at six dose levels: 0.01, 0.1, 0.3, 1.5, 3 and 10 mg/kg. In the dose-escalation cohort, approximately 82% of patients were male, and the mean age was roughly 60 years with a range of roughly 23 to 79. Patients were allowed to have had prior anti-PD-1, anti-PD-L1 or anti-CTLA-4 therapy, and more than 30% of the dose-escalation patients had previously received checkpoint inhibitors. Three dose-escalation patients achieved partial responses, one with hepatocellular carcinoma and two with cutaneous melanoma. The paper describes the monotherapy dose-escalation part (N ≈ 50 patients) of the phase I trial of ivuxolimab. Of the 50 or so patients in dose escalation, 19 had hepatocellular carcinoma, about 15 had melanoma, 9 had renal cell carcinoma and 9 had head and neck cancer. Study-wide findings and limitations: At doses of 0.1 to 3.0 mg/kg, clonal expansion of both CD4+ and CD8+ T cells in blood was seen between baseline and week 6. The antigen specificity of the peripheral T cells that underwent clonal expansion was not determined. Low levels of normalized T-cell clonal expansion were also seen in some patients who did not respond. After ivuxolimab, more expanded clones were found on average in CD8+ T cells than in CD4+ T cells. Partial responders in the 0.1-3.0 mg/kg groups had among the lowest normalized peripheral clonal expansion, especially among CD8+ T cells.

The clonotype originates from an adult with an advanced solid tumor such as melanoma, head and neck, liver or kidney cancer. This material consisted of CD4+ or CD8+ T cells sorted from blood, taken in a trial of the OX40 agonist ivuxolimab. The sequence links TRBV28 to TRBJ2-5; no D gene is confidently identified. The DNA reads TGTGCCAGCAGTTTTATTCTGGGATTCCAAGAGACCCAGTACTTC. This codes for CASSFILGFQETQYF. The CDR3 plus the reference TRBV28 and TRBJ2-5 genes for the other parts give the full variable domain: DVKVTQSSRYLVKRTGEKVFLECVQDMDHENMFWYRQDPGLGLRLIYFSYDVKMKEKGDIPEGYSVSREKKERFSLILESASTNQTSMYLCASSFILGFQETQYFGPGTRLLVL.